Below are 12 T cell receptor beta chains sequenced from a single sample in a study of cytomegalovirus exposure and HLA in healthy donors (dated by TCRdb to the late 2010s). The library was produced with the immunoSEQ multiplex PCR assay. For the multiplex PCR, a mixture combining 60 forward primers for TCR Vbeta segments and 13 reverse primers for TCR Jbeta segments was used. What TCRdb holds here is the immuneACCESS table cut down to in-frame rearrangements. Part of the clones is not present; checked against another copy, under half of the missing clones reflect an unresolved V gene, and the others are unexplained. The sample table holds over 90,000 clones, of which more than 70% were seen once. 9.6% of the sample comes from the top ten. The sample comprised PBMCs. Receptors originate from a male donor in good health and CMV-seropositive.

This clone appeared a few times. The V gene is TRBV2, the J gene TRBJ1-4, with D possibly matching TRBD1 (6 bases). CDR1 SNHLY and CDR2 FYNNEI come from the germline V gene. This CDR3 spans 16 amino acids. Trimming took off 3 bases at V and 5 bases at J, with 16 bases between the two ends. The CDR3: CASSERTGPQNEKLFF. The DNA for the CDR3 is TGTGCCAGCAGTGAGCGAACAGGGCCCCAGAATGAAAAACTGTTTTTT.

This sequence joins TRBV4-3 and TRBJ2-3; TRBD2 matches at 11 bases. The CDR3 sequence is 16 residues long. V gave up 4 bases and J gave up 3 bases; unmatched junction bases: 6. In germline, CDR1 is LGHNA, CDR2 YSLEER. The CDR3 reads CASSRRTSGLTDTQYF. The CDR3 DNA is TGCGCCAGCAGCCGAAGGACTAGCGGGTTGACAGATACGCAGTATTTT.

This clone occurred a few times. V gene TRBV5-1 combines with J gene TRBJ2-3, with D uncertain. The ends were cut back, 4 bases at V and 2 bases at J, with 11 bases in the middle. This CDR3 region has 14 residues. Germline CDR1 is SGHRS and CDR2 is YFSETQ. CDR3 bases: TGCGCCAGCAGCCTCGCGGAGATCACAGATACGCAGTATTTT. It encodes CASSLAEITDTQYF.

The genes are TRBV5-1 and TRBJ1-1, with D perhaps matching TRBD1 (5 bases). V was trimmed by 1 base and J by 7 bases, leaving 14 bases between them. The CDR3 length is 14 residues. Germline values: CDR1 SGHRS, CDR2 YFSETQ. This CDR3 is CASSLSQGTGEAFF. In DNA, the CDR3 is TGCGCCAGCAGCTTGTCTCAGGGAACAGGTGAAGCTTTCTTT.

V usage is TRBV19 and J usage is TRBJ2-1; D not certain. CDR1 is LNHDA and CDR2 is SQIVND in the germline V gene (reference sequence). V shed 4 bases and J shed 5 bases, with 9 bases lying between them. This CDR3 comprises 13 residues. CDR3 loop: CASSTTVDNEQFF. CDR3 DNA sequence: TGTGCCAGTAGTACGACTGTCGACAATGAGCAGTTCTTC.

This sequence joins TRBV18 and TRBJ1-1; 11 nucleotides line up with TRBD1. V lost 3 bases to trimming and J lost 3 bases; unmatched junction nucleotides: 12. Looked up from germline, CDR1 is KGHSH and CDR2 is LQKENI. The CDR3 runs to 18 residues. The CDR3 reads CASSPRAQGTGGDTEAFF. The CDR3 region has the DNA TGTGCCAGCTCACCCAGGGCTCAGGGGACAGGGGGAGACACTGAAGCTTTCTTT.

The genes are TRBV30 and TRBJ2-5; a possible D gene is TRBD2 (5 bases). With 4 bases removed from V and 7 bases from J, the gap between germline ends came to 19 bases. This CDR3 spans 14 amino acids. Germline loops: CDR1 GTSNPN, CDR2 SVGIG (reference sequence). The CDR3 bases are TGTGCCTGGACCGAGCCGCCCGGAGGAGGGACCCAGTACTTC. Translated: CAWTEPPGGGTQYF.

The chain uses TRBV6-1 and TRBJ1-1; no firm D call. Germline V gene sequence: CDR1 MNHNS, CDR2 SASEGT. The CDR3 loop spans 12 amino acids. The V end was cut by 1 base, the J end by 10 bases, with 10 bases between. The CDR3: CASSEVGERAFF. In DNA, the CDR3 is TGTGCCAGCAGTGAAGTCGGGGAGAGAGCTTTCTTT.

The chain is built from TRBV28 and TRBJ1-4; 11 nucleotides match TRBD1. Germline trimming cut 2 bases from V and 0 bases from J; bases unmatched to any gene: 8. From germline, CDR1 is MDHEN and CDR2 SYDVKM. This CDR3 is 19 amino acids long. In DNA, the CDR3 is TGTGCCAGCAGTTTAAGCGTGGGACAGGGGGTCGCAACTAATGAAAAACTGTTTTTT. Its translation is CASSLSVGQGVATNEKLFF.

The gene calls are TRBV7-2 and TRBJ1-5; D uncertain. CDR1 SGHTA and CDR2 FQGNSA come from the germline V gene. This CDR3 comprises 13 residues. Trimming removed 1 base from V and 3 bases from J, with 4 bases in between. In DNA, the CDR3 is TGTGCCAGCAGCTTAGTCTACAATCAGCCCCAGCATTTT. Protein sequence: CASSLVYNQPQHF.

The chain joins TRBV2 to TRBJ1-1; 10 nucleotides match TRBD1. The germline CDR1 and CDR2 sequences are SNHLY and FYNNEI. The ends lost 2 bases at V and 1 base at J; junction bases unmatched: 7. This CDR3 is 17 amino acids long. CDR3: CASSESSRDRGNTEAFF. Written as DNA, the CDR3 is TGTGCCAGCAGTGAAAGTAGTCGGGACAGGGGGAACACTGAAGCTTTCTTT.

This rearrangement joins TRBV4-2 to TRBJ2-3; 7 bases match TRBD2. The germline CDR1 and CDR2 sequences are LGHNA and YNFKEQ. With 4 bases clipped from V and 5 bases from J, the junction kept 6 bases outside the gene matches. The CDR3 contains 14 residues. The CDR3 DNA is TGTGCCAGCAGCCCCCGGGGGGATGAAGATACGCAGTATTTT. The encoded protein is CASSPRGDEDTQYF.